Listed below are T cell receptor beta chains from one sample, sequenced in a study of human T cells and chemical hapten exposure. TCRdb re-called the RACE reads through MiXCR, storing one row per CDR3 protein. The sample consists of 150,000 to 200,000 distinct CDR3 sequences, roughly 15% of them appearing once. The sequencing here drew on whole blood, taken in connection with sensitization to the hapten diphenylcyclopropenone (DPC). The receptors were sampled from a woman aged 25 to 39 with alopecia areata. Some clones in this sample may be carry-over from other donors' samples. Both conserved end residues are part of each CDR3. D genes are given only for firm matches. Rows may omit the clone size; those that give it use once, few, many or a size class.

clone_size j_call v_call d_call cdr3_aa cdr3_nt
many TRBJ2-3 TRBV10-3 TRBD2 CAIRRLAGGRGADTQYF TGTGCCATCAGAAGACTAGCGGGAGGGAGGGGCGCAGATACGCAGTATTTT
NA TRBJ2-1 TRBV18 TRBD2 CASSPPVTSGSSGNEQFF TGTGCCAGCTCACCACCGGTGACTAGCGGGAGTTCGGGCAATGAGCAGTTCTTC
few TRBJ1-5 TRBV20-1 NA CSATPFPNQPQHF TGCAGTGCTACTCCCTTCCCCAATCAGCCCCAGCATTTT
few TRBJ2-2 TRBV7-3 NA CASSPGGSMVTGELFF TGTGCCAGCAGCCCAGGAGGGTCAATGGTGACCGGGGAGCTGTTTTTT
NA TRBJ2-5 TRBV27 NA CASSLSRRDDQYF TGTGCCAGCAGTTTATCAAGGAGGGACGACCAGTACTTC
NA TRBJ1-5 TRBV4-1 NA CASSQAGLFNQPQHF TGCGCCAGCAGCCAAGCCGGATTATTCAATCAGCCCCAGCATTTT
many TRBJ1-1 TRBV25-1 TRBD1 CASSAHYRGEAFF TGTGCCAGCAGTGCCCACTACAGGGGTGAAGCTTTCTTT
few TRBJ2-7 TRBV5-1 NA CASSWDKSYEQYF TGCGCCAGCAGCTGGGACAAATCCTACGAGCAGTACTTC
NA TRBJ2-7 TRBV7-8 NA CASSLGGSNSYEQYF TGTGCCAGCAGCTTAGGAGGTTCGAACTCCTACGAGCAGTACTTC
few TRBJ1-2 TRBV20-1 NA CSARDLGTSNYGYTF TGCAGTGCTAGAGATTTGGGCACATCTAACTATGGCTACACCTTC
NA TRBJ1-4 TRBV4-2 TRBD1 CASSLGTVNNEKLFF TGTGCCAGCAGCCTTGGGACAGTGAATAATGAAAAACTGTTTTTT
NA TRBJ1-1 TRBV5-1 NA CASKEWGRNTEAFF TGCGCCAGCAAGGAGTGGGGCAGGAACACTGAAGCTTTCTTT
many TRBJ2-3 TRBV18 TRBD2 CASSPLAGGTDTQYF TGTGCCAGCTCACCTTTAGCGGGGGGCACAGATACGCAGTATTTT
few TRBJ2-5 TRBV4-3 TRBD1 CASSQVRGHETQYF TGCGCCAGCAGCCAAGTGAGGGGGCACGAGACCCAGTACTTC
NA TRBJ2-2 TRBV10-3 NA CAISERIRSLTGELFF TGTGCCATCAGTGAAAGGATCCGGAGCCTCACCGGGGAGCTGTTTTTT
many TRBJ2-7 TRBV5-6 NA CASSLSRIVALYEQYF TGTGCCAGCAGCTTGTCTCGAATCGTCGCACTCTACGAGCAGTACTTC
NA TRBJ1-2 TRBV15 TRBD1 CATSRVQGDGYTF TGTGCCACCAGCAGAGTACAGGGGGACGGCTACACCTTC
NA TRBJ1-1 TRBV12-3/TRBV12-4 NA CASTFRTNREDTEAFF TGTGCCAGCACTTTTCGGACGAACAGGGAGGACACTGAAGCTTTCTTT
NA TRBJ2-5 TRBV18 TRBD2 CASSPFALAGGPLETQYF TGTGCCAGCTCACCATTCGCACTAGCGGGGGGCCCGTTGGAGACCCAGTACTTC
many TRBJ1-1 TRBV3-1 NA CASSQGTGNTEAFF TGTGCCAGCAGCCAGGGGACGGGAAACACTGAAGCTTTCTTT
few TRBJ1-4 TRBV5-1 TRBD1 CASSPGQGNEKLFF TGCGCCAGCAGCCCCGGACAGGGTAATGAAAAACTGTTTTTT
NA TRBJ2-1 TRBV9 TRBD1 CASSVYGTGTGQFF TGTGCCAGCAGCGTATACGGGACCGGGACAGGGCAGTTCTTC
few TRBJ1-5 TRBV27 NA CASSLRSEQPQHF TGTGCCAGCAGTTTAAGGTCGGAACAGCCCCAGCATTTT
NA TRBJ1-5 TRBV18 NA CASSAGTGDQPQHF TGTGCCAGCTCGGCCGGGACGGGAGATCAGCCCCAGCATTTT
NA TRBJ2-7 TRBV5-4 NA CASSLAGLTSHEQYF TGTGCCAGCAGCTTGGCCGGTCTTACGTCCCACGAGCAGTACTTC
NA TRBJ1-2 TRBV9 TRBD1 CASSKSDRGDYGYTF TGTGCCAGCAGCAAATCGGACAGGGGAGACTATGGCTACACCTTC
many TRBJ1-1 TRBV14 TRBD1 CASSQVAGGITEAFF TGTGCCAGCAGCCAAGTCGCAGGGGGCATCACTGAAGCTTTCTTT
NA TRBJ1-1 TRBV9 NA CASSVAASTEAFF TGTGCCAGCAGCGTAGCAGCCTCTACTGAAGCTTTCTTT
many TRBJ1-6 TRBV20-1 TRBD1 CSAKGQGDSPLHF TGCAGTGCTAAGGGACAGGGTGATTCACCCCTCCACTTT
NA TRBJ1-5 TRBV7-2 TRBD1 CASSLAGQDNQPQHF TGTGCCAGCAGCTTAGCGGGACAGGACAATCAGCCCCAGCATTTT
few TRBJ2-1 TRBV9 NA CASSVQAGAPEEQFF TGTGCCAGCAGCGTCCAGGCAGGGGCGCCGGAGGAGCAGTTCTTC
many TRBJ2-3 TRBV20-1 NA CSASGGGEIGTQYF TGCAGTGCTAGTGGAGGGGGCGAGATTGGTACGCAGTATTTT
many TRBJ2-7 TRBV28 NA CASSLYGGYEQYF TGTGCCAGCAGTTTATACGGGGGCTACGAGCAGTACTTC
few TRBJ2-7 TRBV28 NA CASSLLREQYF TGTGCCAGCAGTTTACTTCGCGAGCAGTACTTC
few TRBJ2-4 TRBV5-1 NA CASSPQGQAASGDIQYF TGCGCCAGCAGCCCCCAGGGGCAGGCGGCGTCCGGGGACATTCAGTACTTC
NA TRBJ1-2 TRBV11-2 NA CASSPSRSAGGGYTF TGTGCCAGCAGCCCGTCCCGATCAGCAGGAGGAGGCTACACCTTC
few TRBJ1-5 TRBV20-1 TRBD1 CSARRDRGIDPQHF TGCAGTGCTAGGAGGGACAGGGGCATCGATCCCCAGCATTTT
NA TRBJ2-3 TRBV7-2 TRBD2 CASSLAGGVPLGQYF TGTGCCAGCAGCTTAGCGGGAGGGGTACCTCTTGGGCAGTATTTT
NA TRBJ1-3 TRBV12-3/TRBV12-4 NA CASSPDLGSGNTIYF TGTGCCAGCAGTCCCGACCTAGGGTCTGGAAACACCATATATTTT
many TRBJ1-5 TRBV7-9 NA CASSLGPGFNQPQHF TGTGCCAGCAGCTTAGGGCCAGGCTTCAATCAGCCCCAGCATTTT
NA TRBJ2-5 TRBV12-3/TRBV12-4 NA CASSFKDRRAVF TGTGCCAGCAGTTTTAAAGACCGCCGGGCCGTCTTC
few TRBJ2-7 TRBV28 TRBD2 CVSGTRYEQYF TGTGTCTCCGGGACTAGATACGAGCAGTACTTC
few TRBJ1-5 TRBV20-1 NA CSASNWQGNNQPQHF TGCAGTGCTAGTAATTGGCAGGGTAACAATCAGCCCCAGCATTTT
few TRBJ2-2 TRBV7-9 NA CASSLEGILTGELFF TGTGCCAGCAGCTTAGAAGGGATACTCACCGGGGAGCTGTTTTTT
few TRBJ2-3 TRBV30 NA CACSVGYTQYF TGTGCCTGTTCGGTAGGATATACGCAGTATTTT
many TRBJ1-5 TRBV19 TRBD1 CASSPGTGGQPQHF TGTGCCAGTAGTCCGGGGACAGGGGGCCAGCCCCAGCATTTT
few TRBJ1-2 TRBV20-1 TRBD1 CSAPGQGTGYTF TGCAGTGCTCCCGGACAGGGGACTGGCTACACCTTC
few TRBJ1-1 TRBV12-3/TRBV12-4 NA CASSFTGRPEAFF TGTGCCAGCAGTTTTACGGGGAGACCTGAAGCTTTCTTT
NA TRBJ2-3 TRBV4-2 NA CASSQDDRTTTSTDTQYF TGTGCCAGCAGCCAAGATGACAGGACGACGACTAGCACAGATACGCAGTATTTT
NA TRBJ2-3 TRBV10-1 NA CASGTSSTDTQYF TGCGCCAGCGGGACCTCTAGCACAGATACGCAGTATTTT
NA TRBJ2-3 TRBV5-1 NA CASSWGQGRDTQYF TGCGCCAGCAGCTGGGGGCAGGGGAGAGATACGCAGTATTTT
few TRBJ2-1 TRBV6-5 NA CASRPFQTLYNEQFF TGTGCCAGCAGACCTTTCCAGACCTTATACAATGAGCAGTTCTTC
NA TRBJ1-1 TRBV10-3 NA CAISQNSQGVNTEAFF TGTGCCATCAGCCAAAACTCACAGGGAGTGAACACTGAAGCTTTCTTT
NA TRBJ1-4 TRBV18 NA CASSPFDRTTNEKLFF TGTGCCAGCTCACCTTTCGACAGGACAACTAATGAAAAACTGTTTTTT
NA TRBJ2-6 TRBV29-1 NA CSVMGSGANVLTF TGCAGCGTTATGGGCTCTGGGGCCAACGTCCTGACTTTC
NA TRBJ2-2 TRBV5-1 TRBD2 CASSSDRTSGTLAGELFF TGCGCCAGCAGCTCGGACCGTACTAGCGGGACCCTCGCCGGGGAGCTGTTTTTT
NA TRBJ1-1 TRBV6-2/TRBV6-3 NA CASSSGVSAFF TGTGCCAGCAGTTCGGGTGTATCGGCTTTCTTT
NA TRBJ2-5 TRBV14 TRBD1 CASSQDTGQGVRETQYF TGTGCCAGCAGCCAAGATACAGGACAGGGGGTCCGAGAGACCCAGTACTTC
NA TRBJ2-1 TRBV5-1 TRBD2 CASSRTSGSTYEQFF TGCGCCAGCAGCAGGACTAGCGGGAGTACGTATGAGCAGTTCTTC
many TRBJ2-7 TRBV25-1 NA CASSPATREQYF TGTGCCAGCAGCCCGGCGACACGGGAGCAGTACTTC